The clone carrying this TCR beta chain has more than one count but fewer than ten. The antigen is unknown. These data are taken from a study of blood T cells in healthy people across ages. Study results and limitations: Diversity figures based on one million T cells were deemed too low. As age increased, TCR beta diversity per million T cells fell in a roughly linear fashion.

The V gene lost 3 bases and the J gene lost 0 bases, with 10 bases spanning the gap. The CDR3 is 15 amino acids. Alongside a J-beta primer mix, a sample-barcoded 5' primer served in a second PCR lasting 7 to 11 cycles. From the 5' RACE reads, TCRdb called clonotypes with MiXCR, one entry per CDR3 protein. Found here are about 780,000 distinct CDR3 sequences, 35% to 50% of them singletons; the top ten hold 15% to 20%. The sample was blood. The rearrangement uses TRBV12-3 or TRBV12-4 and TRBJ2-3; the D is unclear. The source is a man older than 75 in good health. The CDR3 DNA reads TGTGCCAGCAGTTTCGGTCCGACTAGCACAGATACGCAGTATTTT. It is translated as CASSFGPTSTDTQYF.